One sample yielded the 6 T cell receptor beta chains listed below, sequenced in a study of shared clonotypes between healthy human individuals. The table came from immunoSEQ multiplex PCR; TCRdb's copy has only in-frame clones and leaves some out. The sample lists fewer than 130,000 clones, just over 65% seen once, with around 24% in the top ten. Source material: memory CD8+ T cells sorted from blood. As to subset: CD45RO+ cells pooled with CCR7-negative TemRA cells. Receptor source: a woman aged 25 to 39 in good health.

This clone was detected only once. V is TRBV30 and J is TRBJ1-6; TRBD1 agrees at 8 bases. The CDR3 consists of 17 residues. After removal of 3 bases from V and 0 bases from J, the junction contained 7 bases not matched to a gene. Germline CDR1 reads GTSNPN; CDR2 reads SVGIG (reference sequence). This CDR3 is CAWSLGQGDSYNSPLHF. The CDR3 bases are TGTGCCTGGAGCCTCGGACAGGGAGACTCCTATAATTCACCCCTCCACTTT.

The V and J genes are TRBV25-1 and TRBJ2-5; D uncertain. The V gene lost 4 bases and the J gene lost 1 base, with 10 bases spanning the gap. This CDR3 contains 14 residues. Looked up from germline, CDR1 is MGHDK and CDR2 is SYGVNS. DNA for the CDR3: TGTGCCAGCAGTGGTGAAGACCGCCAAGAGACCCAGTACTTC. Protein sequence: CASSGEDRQETQYF.

The V and J genes are TRBV28 and TRBJ2-6; D gene ambiguous. The CDR3 covers 15 residues. Germline assignment: CDR1 MDHEN and CDR2 SYDVKM. V shed 6 bases and J shed 4 bases, with 13 bases lying between them. The CDR3 is CASSFPADGANVLTF. The CDR3 bases are TGTGCCAGCAGCTTCCCGGCTGACGGGGCCAACGTCCTGACTTTC.

This clone was observed once. The chain uses TRBV27 and TRBJ2-7; a possible D gene is TRBD1 (5 bases). Trimming cost V 4 bases and J 5 bases, with 12 bases left between them. Looked up from germline, CDR1 is MNHEY and CDR2 is SMNVEV (reference sequence). The length of the CDR3 is 13 residues. The CDR3 DNA sequence: TGTGCCAGCAGTTCCTCGGACACGAACGAGCAGTACTTC. Protein product: CASSSSDTNEQYF.

This chain connects TRBV18 to TRBJ2-1, with TRBD1 matching 7 bases. CDR1 and CDR2 from the germline V gene are KGHSH and LQKENI. V lost 3 bases and J lost 5; bases outside the gene matches: 13. This CDR3 has 17 amino acids. CDR3 coding DNA: TGTGCCAGCTCACCTATTGACAGGGCGGTTAAACACAATGAGCAGTTCTTC. Its translation: CASSPIDRAVKHNEQFF.

This clone was seen more than once but under ten times. The genes are TRBV19 and TRBJ1-5, with D unclear. The V and J ends lost 6 bases and 5 bases respectively, with 8 bases between them. CDR3 size: 12 residues. The germline V gene has CDR1 LNHDA and CDR2 SQIVND (reference sequence). CDR3: CASSGMDQPQHF. The CDR3 DNA sequence: TGTGCCAGTAGCGGGATGGATCAGCCCCAGCATTTT.